This TCR beta chain derives from a study of T cells in women clearing cervical HPV infection. Across the study: Cases' blood sampling followed lesion detection by median roughly five months (90 to 200). Whole-study findings and limits: CIN3+ cases had significantly higher TCR richness than controls; evenness did not differ. Combining TCR richness with V gene abundances gave approximately 0.84 AUC. TRBV6-7 relative abundance averaged 0.11% in cases and under 0.2% in controls.

Profiled with immunoSEQ multiplex PCR; TCRdb holds only in-frame clones, not every one. Its table records some 14,000 clones. Points on this clone: No antigen is known for it. The read comes to an end 3 residues before the CDR3 does, leaving the germline J gene to fill in the end.

The germline V gene has CDR1 SGHTA and CDR2 FQGNSA. This CDR3 has 15 amino acids. Material for sequencing was blood buffy coat. The rearrangement links TRBV7-2 to TRBJ1-2; tentatively, D is TRBD1 (5 bases). The receptor's source is a woman aged 18 to 75 with a cervical HPV16 infection that either progressed to CIN3+ or cleared (not recorded which). The CDR3 region is CASSLRGRGAKGYTF. CDR3 DNA, as far as it was read: TGTGCCAGCAGCTTAAGGGGACGCGGGGCGAAAGGC. The complete variable domain, with remaining parts taken from reference TRBV7-2 and TRBJ1-2, reads GAGVSQSPSNKVTEKGKDVELRCDPISGHTALYWYRQSLGQGLEFLIYFQGNSAPDKSGLPSDRFSAERTGGSVSTLTIQRTQQEDSAVYLCASSLRGRGAKGYTFGSGTRLTVV.